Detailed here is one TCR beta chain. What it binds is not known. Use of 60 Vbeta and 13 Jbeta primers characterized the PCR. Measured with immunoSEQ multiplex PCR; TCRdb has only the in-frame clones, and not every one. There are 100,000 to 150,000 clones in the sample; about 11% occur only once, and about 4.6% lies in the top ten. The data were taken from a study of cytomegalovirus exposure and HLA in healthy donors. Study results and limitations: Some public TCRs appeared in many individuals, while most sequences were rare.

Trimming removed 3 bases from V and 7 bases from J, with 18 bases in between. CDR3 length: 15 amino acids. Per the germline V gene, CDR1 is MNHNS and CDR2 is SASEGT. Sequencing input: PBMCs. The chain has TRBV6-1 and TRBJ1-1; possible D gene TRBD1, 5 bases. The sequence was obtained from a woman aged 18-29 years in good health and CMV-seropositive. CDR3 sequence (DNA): TGTGCCAGCAGTGAGTCCCGGGGGGGGGAGGGTGAAGCTTTCTTT. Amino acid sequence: CASSESRGGEGEAFF.